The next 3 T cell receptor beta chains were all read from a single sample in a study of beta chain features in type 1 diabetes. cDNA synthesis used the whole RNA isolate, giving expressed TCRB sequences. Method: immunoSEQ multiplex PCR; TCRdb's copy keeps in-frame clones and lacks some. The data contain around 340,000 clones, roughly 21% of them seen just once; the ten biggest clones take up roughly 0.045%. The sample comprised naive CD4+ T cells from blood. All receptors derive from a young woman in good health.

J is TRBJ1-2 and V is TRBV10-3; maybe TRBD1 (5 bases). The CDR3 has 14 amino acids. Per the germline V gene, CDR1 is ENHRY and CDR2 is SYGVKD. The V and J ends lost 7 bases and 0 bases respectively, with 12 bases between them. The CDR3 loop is CAINTGLTNYGYTF. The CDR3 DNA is TGTGCCATCAATACAGGTTTAACTAACTATGGCTACACCTTC.

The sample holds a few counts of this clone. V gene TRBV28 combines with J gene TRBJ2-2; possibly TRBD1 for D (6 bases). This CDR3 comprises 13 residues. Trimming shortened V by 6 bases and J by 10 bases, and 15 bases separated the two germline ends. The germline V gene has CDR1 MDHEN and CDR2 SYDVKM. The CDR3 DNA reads TGTGCCAGCAGGGGGATTGACAGGATGGAGCTGTTTTTT. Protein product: CASRGIDRMELFF.

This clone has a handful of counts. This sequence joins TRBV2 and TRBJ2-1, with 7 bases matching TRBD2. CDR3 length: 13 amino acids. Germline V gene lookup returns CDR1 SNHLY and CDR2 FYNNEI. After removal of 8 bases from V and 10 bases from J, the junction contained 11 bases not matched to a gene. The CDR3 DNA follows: TGTGCCAGCTCTCTTGGCCTGGGGGGGGAGCAGTTCTTC. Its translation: CASSLGLGGEQFF.